These 16 T cell receptor beta chains originate from one sample sequenced in a study of shared clonotypes between healthy human individuals. Generated by immunoSEQ multiplex PCR, the TCRdb table keeps only in-frame clones and is missing some. The sample shows some 1 million clones, about 70% of them seen only once. The sample taken for sequencing was memory CD4+ T cells sorted from blood. Documented subset: CD45RA-negative fraction. The receptors here all came from a young man in good health.

This chain uses TRBV7-9 with TRBJ2-7; 10 nucleotides match TRBD1. Germline V lookup: CDR1 SEHNR, CDR2 FQNEAQ (reference sequence). This CDR3 is built from 15 residues. V shed 3 bases, J shed 2 bases, and the junction held 4 bases outside the gene matches. This CDR3 is CASSLGDRGTYEQYF. The CDR3 nucleotides are TGTGCCAGCAGCTTGGGGGACAGGGGTACCTACGAGCAGTACTTC.

This clone has a handful of counts. The genes are TRBV5-1 and TRBJ2-5; D is possibly TRBD2 (6 bases). CDR3 length: 14 residues. Per germline, CDR1 SGHRS and CDR2 YFSETQ. V lost 4 bases and J lost 1, with 11 bases in between. Here the CDR3 reads CASSPRGLQETQYF. In DNA form, the CDR3 reads TGCGCCAGCAGCCCGAGGGGACTCCAAGAGACCCAGTACTTC.

The V gene is TRBV9, the J gene TRBJ2-5, with 7 bases matching TRBD2. Germline lookup yields CDR1 SGDLS and CDR2 YYNGEE. J was trimmed by 10 bases and V by 2 bases; bases with no gene match: 20. CDR3 size: 17 residues. The CDR3 here is CASSVGDDFSGRIIQYF. CDR3 DNA sequence: TGTGCCAGCAGCGTCGGAGATGACTTTAGCGGGCGGATCATCCAGTACTTC.

This rearrangement joins TRBV2 to TRBJ1-4, with TRBD1 matching over 9 bases. The J segment lost 7 bases and the V segment lost 6 bases, leaving 6 bases of the junction unmatched. CDR1 is SNHLY, CDR2 FYNNEI, per germline. The CDR3 is 14 amino acids. The chain's CDR3 is CASRGTGKPEKLFF. CDR3 DNA: TGTGCCAGCAGGGGGACAGGGAAGCCTGAAAAACTGTTTTTT.

The chain recombines TRBV5-1 with TRBJ2-7; the match to TRBD1 covers 9 bases. The CDR3 has 14 residues. V gave up 4 bases and J gave up 2 bases; unmatched junction bases: 4. Germline V gives CDR1 SGHRS, CDR2 YFSETQ. For the CDR3, the DNA is TGCGCCAGCAGCCCGGACAGGGGTCCCTACGAGCAGTACTTC. It yields the protein CASSPDRGPYEQYF.

As to this clone: A junction end diverges from the germline sequence, so it may reflect a read error. This rearrangement joins TRBV7-7 to TRBJ2-1; possibly TRBD1 for D (6 bases). The CDR3 extends over 15 amino acids. Germline CDR1 reads SSHAT; CDR2 reads FNYEAQ (reference sequence). CDR3: CASSFRDNSYNEQFF. CDR3 in DNA: TGTGCTAGCAGCTTCCGGGACAACTCCTACAATGAGCAGTTCTTC.

The V call is TRBV6-1, the J call TRBJ1-5; the D is unclear. V was pared by 0 bases and J by 2 bases, with 5 bases between. The CDR3 extends over 14 amino acids. Germline-derived CDR1 and CDR2 are MNHNS and SASEGT. The DNA for the CDR3 is TGTGCCAGCAGTGAAGCGTACGGCAATCAGCCCCAGCATTTT. It translates to CASSEAYGNQPQHF.

This clone was counted a few times. V usage is TRBV19 and J usage is TRBJ1-2; tentatively, D is TRBD1 (6 bases). V was clipped by 10 bases and J by 8 bases, with 32 bases between them. CDR1 and CDR2 (germline): LNHDA, SQIVND (reference sequence). The CDR3 runs 17 residues. The CDR3 protein is CATIEGGGRDPPQGYTF. CDR3 DNA sequence: TGTGCCACTATAGAGGGTGGGGGCCGCGATCCACCCCAAGGCTACACCTTC.

This chain links TRBV7-2 with TRBJ1-5; D gene unclear. This CDR3 contains 15 residues. Trimming left V 5 bases short and J 3 bases short, with 14 bases between. The germline V gene encodes CDR1 SGHTA and CDR2 FQGNSA. This chain's CDR3 is CASSPSSGINQPQHF. The CDR3 DNA sequence: TGTGCCAGCAGCCCCTCCTCCGGGATCAATCAGCCCCAGCATTTT.

The chain combines TRBV7-2 with TRBJ2-7; 8 nucleotides agree with TRBD2. V was pared by 5 bases and J by 2 bases, with 14 bases of the junction left unmatched. The V gene's germline CDR1 is SGHTA and CDR2 FQGNSA. The CDR3 consists of 17 residues. CDR3 in amino acids: CASSRRRGSGGTYEQYF. The CDR3 region has the DNA TGTGCCAGCAGCCGGCGAAGGGGCAGCGGGGGAACCTACGAGCAGTACTTC. Drawing the rest from reference TRBV7-2 and TRBJ2-7, the complete variable domain is GAGVSQSPSNKVTEKGKDVELRCDPISGHTALYWYRQSLGQGLEFLIYFQGNSAPDKSGLPSDRFSAERTGGSVSTLTIQRTQQEDSAVYLCASSRRRGSGGTYEQYFGPGTRLTVT.

This clone was seen a handful of times. The rearrangement links TRBV29-1 to TRBJ1-6; a possible D gene is TRBD1 (5 bases). CDR1 SQVTM and CDR2 ANQGSEA come from the germline V gene. Trimming stripped 4 bases from V and 8 bases from J, with 9 bases between. CDR3 length: 12 amino acids. CDR3 protein: CSVGGGDSPLHF. The CDR3 DNA is TGCAGCGTTGGGGGAGGGGATTCACCCCTCCACTTT.

This clone was seen a few times. V usage is TRBV30 and J usage is TRBJ1-1; D is undetermined. The CDR3 is 13 residues long. Looked up from germline, CDR1 is GTSNPN and CDR2 is SVGIG (reference sequence). V lost 3 bases and J 1 base, leaving 9 bases between the germline ends. CDR3 in DNA: TGTGCCTGGAGACAACAGACGAACACTGAAGCTTTCTTT. It specifies CAWRQQTNTEAFF.

This chain connects TRBV5-1 to TRBJ2-7; 9 positions agree with TRBD1. This CDR3 has 12 amino acids. Germline CDR1 reads SGHRS; CDR2 reads YFSETQ. After removal of 7 bases from V and 5 bases from J, the junction contained 4 bases not matched to a gene. The CDR3 sequence is CASGTGFNEQYF. The DNA for the CDR3 is TGCGCCAGCGGGACAGGGTTTAACGAGCAGTACTTC.

J is TRBJ1-2 and V is TRBV21-1. TRBV21-1 is a pseudogene. The CDR3 loop spans 15 amino acids. CDR3 nucleotide sequence: TGTGCCAGCAGCAAAGAGGCCGGATCTAACTATGGCTACACCTTC. As protein: CASSKEAGSNYGYTF.

This clone came up a few times. V usage is TRBV6-5 and J usage is TRBJ2-5; no firm D call. Germline-derived CDR1 and CDR2 are MNHEY and SVGAGI. The CDR3 runs to 15 residues. V was clipped by 4 bases and J by 4 bases, with 16 bases between them. CDR3 DNA: TGTGCCAGCAGTTCCCGACCATCCGGTCGAGAGACCCAGTACTTC. Residues: CASSSRPSGRETQYF.

Only one count was recorded for this clone. At one boundary the junction diverges from the germline segment, which might be a read error. The rearrangement uses TRBV10-1 and TRBJ2-7; maybe TRBD2 (5 bases). The CDR3 is made up of 9 amino acids. Germline CDR1 and CDR2: WNHNN and SYGVQD (reference sequence). CDR3 nucleotides: TGCGCCAGGGAGGCAGGCCCTCACTTC. This sequence encodes CAREAGPHF.